The entry below describes one TCR beta chain. CD45RO-negative CD8 cells positively selected for CCR7 made up the naive population, which excluded terminally differentiated effector memory CD45RA+ cells. Germline CDR1 and CDR2: LNHDA and SQIVND (reference sequence). The CDR3 spans 13 residues. Trimming removed 0 bases at V and 5 bases at J, with 7 bases between. This specimen belongs to a study of shared clonotypes between healthy human individuals. Method: immunoSEQ multiplex PCR; TCRdb's copy keeps in-frame clones and lacks some. This table has 2 million to 2.5 million clones, approximately 94% appearing once.

The chain is built from TRBV19 and TRBJ1-1; D perhaps matches TRBD1 (5 bases). Source material: naive CD8+ T cells from PBMCs. The sequence was obtained from a man aged 18 to 30 in good health. Some clones in this sample may be carry-over from other donors' samples. The CDR3 nucleotides are TGTGCCAGTAGTATAGATGGGGCTACTGAAGCTTTCTTT. This translates into CASSIDGATEAFF.